This passage covers 2 T cell receptor beta chains from one sample sequenced in a study of cytomegalovirus exposure and HLA in healthy donors. TCRdb keeps only in-frame clones here, not all; method: immunoSEQ multiplex PCR. Of about 350,000 clones listed, 75% to 90% are singletons. The sample comprised PBMCs. Source of these receptors: a woman aged 25 to 39 in good health and CMV-seropositive.

V is TRBV7-2 and J is TRBJ1-5, with 7 bases that match TRBD1. There are 13 residues in the CDR3. CDR1 SGHTA and CDR2 FQGNSA come from the germline V gene. With 5 bases clipped from V and 7 bases from J, the junction kept 5 bases outside the gene matches. CDR3 nucleotides: TGTGCCAGCAGCAACAGACAGGGCCAGCCCCAGCATTTT. This translates into CASSNRQGQPQHF. The entire variable domain, with the rest obtained from reference TRBV7-2 and TRBJ1-5, is as follows: GAGVSQSPSNKVTEKGKDVELRCDPISGHTALYWYRQSLGQGLEFLIYFQGNSAPDKSGLPSDRFSAERTGGSVSTLTIQRTQQEDSAVYLCASSNRQGQPQHFGDGTRLSIL.

This clone appeared once. The V and J genes are TRBV4-2 and TRBJ1-6, with TRBD1 matching 10 bases. V lost 0 bases to trimming and J lost 7 bases; unmatched junction nucleotides: 9. Germline assignment: CDR1 LGHNA and CDR2 YNFKEQ. The CDR3 is made up of 18 amino acids. CDR3 nucleotides: TGTGCCAGCAGCCAAGAACAAGGTCTGGGACAGGGGAATTCACCCCTCCACTTT. This sequence encodes CASSQEQGLGQGNSPLHF.